This T cell receptor (beta chain) was retrieved from a study of CXCR3-negative and CXCR3-positive naive CD8 T cells. For this clonotype: The target antigen is unknown.

The study made its TRB cDNA libraries by 5' RACE, adding UMI labels. Each CDR3 protein gets one entry in TCRdb, which reprocessed the 5' RACE reads and gives no DNA. This table holds 65,000 to 85,000 distinct CDR3 sequences. Germline V gene sequence: CDR1 DFQATT, CDR2 SNEGSKA (reference sequence). The CDR3 runs 16 residues. Study-wide points: Researchers report that CXCR3-positive naive cells carry more hydrophobic TRB CDR3s than CXCR3-negative naive cells. Partially decreased CXCR3 expression was recorded after cryopreservation, and fresh PBMCs were used in most assays.

The receptor comes from a human donor in good health. Some clones in this sample may be carry-over from other donors' samples. The chain uses TRBV20-1 and TRBJ2-3; TCRdb gives TRBD2 as the D gene, but with no DNA this cannot be confirmed. Sample: naive CXCR3- CD8+ T cells from blood. Sample subset: CD45RO-CCR7+CD27+CD95- naive CD8+ T cells lacking CXCR3 (TNR3-). CDR3 in amino acids: CSARDGTSGNPDTQYF.